The rows below give T cell receptor beta chains drawn from one sample of a study of blood T cell repertoires in COVID-19. The repertoire was sequenced with immunoSEQ multiplex PCR; TCRdb's copy has only in-frame clones and lacks some. The sample includes about 130,000 clones, 80% to 85% of them seen just once. The specimen sequenced was peripheral blood. These receptors were collected from a woman aged 25 to 39 who had recovered from COVID-19. The CDR3 runs from the conserved cysteine through the conserved F or W. The D gene is left open where the match is weak. Some rows have no size entry. The others give once, few or many, or a class for an expanded clone.

clone_size,j_call,v_call,d_call,cdr3_nt,cdr3_aa
many,TRBJ1-5,TRBV6-6,NA,TGTGCCAGCAGCTCGCTCGGGTCGGCTAGCAATCAGCCCCAGCATTTT,CASSSLGSASNQPQHF
NA,TRBJ2-7,TRBV19,TRBD2,TGTGCCAGTGGCCCCCCCCGGGACAGGGGAGGACTAGCGGGAGCCGGTGCCTACGAGCAGTACTTC,CASGPPRDRGGLAGAGAYEQYF
NA,TRBJ1-6,TRBV30,NA,TGTGCCTGGGCGCCGGTTTATAATTCACCCCTCCACTTT,CAWAPVYNSPLHF
NA,TRBJ2-7,TRBV7-8,NA,TGTGCCAGCAGCATACAGGGATTGGGATACGAGCAGTACTTC,CASSIQGLGYEQYF
NA,TRBJ2-1,TRBV19,TRBD2,TGTGCCAGTAATGGTAAGCTGGGACTAGCGGGAGAATTGAGGGACAATGAGCAGTTCTTC,CASNGKLGLAGELRDNEQFF
NA,TRBJ2-5,TRBV12-5,NA,TGTGCTAGTGGTTTCTCGGCCTTATACCGAAATCAGGCTCTCCAAGAGACCCAGTACTTC,CASGFSALYRNQALQETQYF
NA,TRBJ1-2,TRBV13,TRBD1,TGTGCCAGCAGCTTGGGACAGGGGAATTACAACTATGGCTACACCTTC,CASSLGQGNYNYGYTF
NA,TRBJ1-6,TRBV7-7,NA,TGTGCTAGCAGCTCCCGGGGGGGCGCACCCCTCCACTTT,CASSSRGGAPLHF
few,TRBJ2-3,TRBV27,NA,TGTGCCAGCAGTTTGCGCAGGACTAACACAGATACGCAGTATTTT,CASSLRRTNTDTQYF
NA,TRBJ2-2,TRBV19,TRBD1,TGTGCCAGTAGTAACCCCGCCAGGGGGCGCGGCGGGGAGCTGTTTTTT,CASSNPARGRGGELFF
once,TRBJ2-2,TRBV28,NA,TGTGCCAGCAGTTTGACGGGGACTGGGCAGACCGGGGAGCTGTTTTTT,CASSLTGTGQTGELFF
NA,TRBJ1-2,TRBV4-1,NA,TGCGCCAGCAGCCCTGCGCAGGGGACGGCTAACTATGGCTACACCTTC,CASSPAQGTANYGYTF
once,TRBJ1-1,TRBV7-2,TRBD1,TGTGCCAGCAGCTTTAGACAGGGGGCCGTTGAAGCTTTCTTT,CASSFRQGAVEAFF
NA,TRBJ2-5,TRBV18,NA,TGTGCCAGCTCACGGTTTGGCAGGGCGGAGACCCAGTACTTC,CASSRFGRAETQYF
once,TRBJ1-2,TRBV19,NA,TGTGCCAGTAGTGCGCAGGTCTCGGCGCCTTTCTATGGCTACACCTTC,CASSAQVSAPFYGYTF
NA,TRBJ2-2,TRBV30,TRBD2,TGTGCCTGGAACGGATTAGCGGGGGAGACAAACACCGGGGAGCTGTTTTTT,CAWNGLAGETNTGELFF
few,TRBJ1-5,TRBV10-1,NA,TGCGCCAGCAGTGAGAAGCCGACATTTAATCAGCCCCAGCATTTT,CASSEKPTFNQPQHF
NA,TRBJ1-5,TRBV6-5,NA,TGTGCCAGCAGTTACGGAGTGTACCAGCCCCAGCATTTT,CASSYGVYQPQHF
NA,TRBJ1-3,TRBV14,NA,TGTGCCAGCAGCCCAGGACAATTCACCATATATTTT,CASSPGQFTIYF
NA,TRBJ1-1,TRBV10-3,TRBD1,TGTGCCATCAGCCCCCAGGGGGCGAGCACTGAAGCTTTCTTT,CAISPQGASTEAFF
NA,TRBJ1-1,TRBV6-5,NA,TGTGCCAGCAGTTACTTCAGGGGAGAATTTGAAGCTTTCTTT,CASSYFRGEFEAFF
once,TRBJ2-5,TRBV12-3/TRBV12-4,NA,TGTGCCAGCAGTTTTCGGGTCAAAGAGACCCAGTACTTC,CASSFRVKETQYF
NA,TRBJ2-7,TRBV4-1,TRBD2,TGCGCCAGCAGCCCGCTCGGACCGGGAGGGGCGCACTACGAGCAGTACTTC,CASSPLGPGGAHYEQYF
NA,TRBJ2-3,TRBV7-9,TRBD2,TGTGCCAGCAGCTTAGCGACTAGCGGGGGCACAGATACGCAGTATTTT,CASSLATSGGTDTQYF
NA,TRBJ2-7,TRBV5-4,NA,TGTGCCAGCACCAGGAGAGGACAGTACGAGCAGTACTTC,CASTRRGQYEQYF
NA,TRBJ1-5,TRBV15,TRBD1,TGTGCCACCAGCAGGGGAACCGGGACAGACCCCGGGGAGCCCCAGCATTTT,CATSRGTGTDPGEPQHF
NA,TRBJ1-1,TRBV5-1,TRBD1,TGCGCCAGCAGCTTTGGAACAGGGGTCGATCACACTGAAGCTTTCTTT,CASSFGTGVDHTEAFF
once,TRBJ2-3,TRBV29-1,NA,TGCAGCGTTGAAGATCCTGGACAAGGCAACACAGATACGCAGTATTTT,CSVEDPGQGNTDTQYF
NA,TRBJ1-4,TRBV4-2,NA,TGTGCCAGCAGCCGCGAGCGGACCCCCGAGGGAAAACTGTTTTTT,CASSRERTPEGKLFF
NA,TRBJ1-5,TRBV2,NA,TGTGCCAGCAGTGACGGACAGACGATTAATCAGCCCCAGCATTTT,CASSDGQTINQPQHF
NA,TRBJ1-1,TRBV4-1,TRBD1,TGCGCCAGCAGCCTAGGACAGGGCCCGAACACTGAAGCTTTCTTT,CASSLGQGPNTEAFF
NA,TRBJ2-3,TRBV7-2,TRBD2,TGTGCCAGCAGTTTGACTAGCGGAAACACAGATACGCAGTATTTT,CASSLTSGNTDTQYF
NA,TRBJ1-1,TRBV2,NA,TGTGCCAGCAGTCCTTCGAGCCTGAACACTGAAGCTTTCTTT,CASSPSSLNTEAFF
NA,TRBJ2-2,TRBV6-5,TRBD2,TGTGCCAGCAGTTACTTGGGGGAGGGACCCGGGGAGCTGTTTTTT,CASSYLGEGPGELFF
NA,TRBJ2-1,TRBV5-4,TRBD2,TGTGCCAGCAGCTTGGGTGGTAGCGGGGGAAACAATGAGCAGTTCTTC,CASSLGGSGGNNEQFF
NA,TRBJ1-3,TRBV6-5,NA,TGTGCCAGCAGTCCGACGAGGACTGGAAACACCATATATTTT,CASSPTRTGNTIYF
NA,TRBJ2-1,TRBV3-1/TRBV3-2,NA,TGTGCCAGCAGCCAAGGGCTTGCGGGGCTCTCCTACAATGAGCAGTTCTTC,CASSQGLAGLSYNEQFF
NA,TRBJ2-7,TRBV5-6,NA,TGTGCCAGCAGCCAAGCGGGCTATTCCTACGAGCAGTACTTC,CASSQAGYSYEQYF
NA,TRBJ2-2,TRBV10-1,NA,TGCGCCAGCAGTGTGGGGAGGAACACCGGGGAGCTGTTTTTT,CASSVGRNTGELFF
few,TRBJ1-1,TRBV14,NA,TGTGCCAGCAGCCCAGCTGGCGGAGGAGAAGCTTTCTTT,CASSPAGGGEAFF
NA,TRBJ2-2,TRBV9,NA,TGTGCCAGCAGCGTAGGAGTAGCGGCGAACACCGGGGAGCTGTTTTTT,CASSVGVAANTGELFF
NA,TRBJ2-1,TRBV9,TRBD2,TGTGCCAGCAGCGTAGCGGCGCTAGCGGGAGCCTACAATGAGCAGTTCTTC,CASSVAALAGAYNEQFF
once,TRBJ2-7,TRBV11-2,TRBD1,TGTGCCAGCAGCTTAGATCGGGCCGGGACAGGGTCCTACGAGCAGTACTTC,CASSLDRAGTGSYEQYF
NA,TRBJ2-7,TRBV9,TRBD2,TGTGCCAGCAGCCCTGCAACTGGCGGGAGGGACTACGAGCAGTACTTC,CASSPATGGRDYEQYF
NA,TRBJ1-1,TRBV15,TRBD1,TGTGCCACCAGCAGAGGGACAGGGAACACTGAAGCTTTCTTT,CATSRGTGNTEAFF
NA,TRBJ2-7,TRBV14,TRBD2,TGTGCCAGCAGCCCAACGGGACTACGAGACTACGAGCAGTACTTC,CASSPTGLRDYEQYF
NA,TRBJ1-6,TRBV18,NA,TGTGCCAGCTCGCCAGGGCAGGGAAATTCACCCCTCCACTTT,CASSPGQGNSPLHF
NA,TRBJ2-7,TRBV19,NA,TGTGCCAGTAGTATAAGCCCAGCGGGCTCCTACGAGCAGTACTTC,CASSISPAGSYEQYF
NA,TRBJ1-4,TRBV10-3,TRBD1,TGTGCCATCAGTATTACGGGACAGCCTTTTGAAAAACTGTTTTTT,CAISITGQPFEKLFF
NA,TRBJ2-1,TRBV9,TRBD2,TGTGCCAGCAGCGTAGACCCCCTTTTAGCGGGGGGACGGGAGCAGTTCTTC,CASSVDPLLAGGREQFF
NA,TRBJ2-7,TRBV13,TRBD2,TGTGCCAGCAGCCAATCCGTGGGTAGCGGGATACCGGGGGCCTACGAGCAGTACTTC,CASSQSVGSGIPGAYEQYF
NA,TRBJ2-6,TRBV6-5,NA,TGTGCCAGCAGTTCAGAGTACCGGGACACTGCCAACGTCCTGACTTTC,CASSSEYRDTANVLTF
NA,TRBJ2-7,TRBV19,NA,TGTGCCAGTAGTATCGCGGGACAGTACGAGCAGTACTTC,CASSIAGQYEQYF